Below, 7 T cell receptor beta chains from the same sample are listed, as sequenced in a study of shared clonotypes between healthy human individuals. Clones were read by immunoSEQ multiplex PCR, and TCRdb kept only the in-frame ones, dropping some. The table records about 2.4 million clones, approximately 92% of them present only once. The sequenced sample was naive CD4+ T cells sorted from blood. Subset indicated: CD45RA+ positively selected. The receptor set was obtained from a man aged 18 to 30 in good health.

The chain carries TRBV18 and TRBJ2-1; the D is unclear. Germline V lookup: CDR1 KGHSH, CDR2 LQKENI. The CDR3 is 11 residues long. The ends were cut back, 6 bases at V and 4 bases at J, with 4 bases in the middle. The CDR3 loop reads CASSRYNEQFF. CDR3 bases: TGTGCCAGCTCGCGATACAATGAGCAGTTCTTC.

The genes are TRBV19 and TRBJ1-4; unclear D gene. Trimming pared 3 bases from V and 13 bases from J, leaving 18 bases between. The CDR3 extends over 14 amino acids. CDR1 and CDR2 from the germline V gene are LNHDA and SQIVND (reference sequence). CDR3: CASSIRSVLSGLFF. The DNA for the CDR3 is TGTGCCAGTAGTATTAGGTCGGTTCTCAGTGGACTGTTTTTT.

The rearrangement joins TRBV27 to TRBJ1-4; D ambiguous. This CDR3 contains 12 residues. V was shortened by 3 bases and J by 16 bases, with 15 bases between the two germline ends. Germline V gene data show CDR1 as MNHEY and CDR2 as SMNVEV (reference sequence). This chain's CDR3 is CASSFGSEKGFF. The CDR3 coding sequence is TGTGCCAGCAGTTTCGGTTCAGAGAAGGGGTTTTTT.

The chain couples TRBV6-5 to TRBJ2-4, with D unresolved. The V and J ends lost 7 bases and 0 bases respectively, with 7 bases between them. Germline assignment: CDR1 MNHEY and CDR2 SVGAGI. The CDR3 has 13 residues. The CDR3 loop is CASIGLAKNIQYF. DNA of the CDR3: TGTGCCAGCATTGGCCTAGCCAAAAACATTCAGTACTTC.

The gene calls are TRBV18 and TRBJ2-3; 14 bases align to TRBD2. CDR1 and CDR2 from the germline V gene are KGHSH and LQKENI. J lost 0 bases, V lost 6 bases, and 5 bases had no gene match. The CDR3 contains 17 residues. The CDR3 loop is CASSYRLAGGSTDTQYF. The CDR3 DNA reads TGTGCCAGCTCTTATCGACTAGCGGGGGGGAGCACAGATACGCAGTATTTT.

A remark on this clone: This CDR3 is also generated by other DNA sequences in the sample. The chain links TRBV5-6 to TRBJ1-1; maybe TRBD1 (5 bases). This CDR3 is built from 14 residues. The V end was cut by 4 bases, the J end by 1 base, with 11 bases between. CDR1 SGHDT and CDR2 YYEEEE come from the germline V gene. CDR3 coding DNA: TGTGCCAGCAGCACGCTAGACAGGAACACTGAAGCTTTCTTT. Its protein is CASSTLDRNTEAFF. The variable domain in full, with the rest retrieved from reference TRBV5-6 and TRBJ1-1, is DAGVTQSPTHLIKTRGQQVTLRCSPKSGHDTVSWYQQALGQGPQFIFQYYEEEERQRGNFPDRFSGHQFPNYSSELNVNALLLGDSALYLCASSTLDRNTEAFFGQGTRLTVV.

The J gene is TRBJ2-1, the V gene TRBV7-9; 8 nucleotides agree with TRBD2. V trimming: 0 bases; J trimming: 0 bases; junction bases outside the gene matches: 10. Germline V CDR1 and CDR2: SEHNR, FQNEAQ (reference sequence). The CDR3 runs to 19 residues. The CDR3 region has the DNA TGTGCCAGCAGCTTAGCCCGACTAACTAGCGGAAGCTCCTACAATGAGCAGTTCTTC. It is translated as CASSLARLTSGSSYNEQFF.